A selection of T cell receptor beta chains follows, all from one sample in a study of shared clonotypes between healthy human individuals. The protocol was immunoSEQ multiplex PCR, while the TCRdb copy is restricted to in-frame clones and leaves out a portion. The repertoire holds some 1,900,000 clones, with roughly 95% as singletons. Sequences were obtained from naive CD8+ T cells sorted from blood. These receptors were taken from a man aged 18 to 30 in good health. Both conserved end residues are part of each CDR3. Each record gives: J gene, V gene, CDR3 length, D gene, CDR3 DNA, CDR3 protein. The D gene is left open where the match is weak.

j_call: TRBJ1-5
v_call: TRBV27
cdr3_length: 13
d_call: .
cdr3_nt: TGTGCCAGCAGTTTGAGCAGCAATCAGCCCCAGCATTTT
cdr3_aa: CASSLSSNQPQHF

j_call: TRBJ1-4
v_call: TRBV13
cdr3_length: 15
d_call: .
cdr3_nt: TGTGCCAGCAGCGCAACAGGGTTTCCTAATGAAAAACTGTTTTTT
cdr3_aa: CASSATGFPNEKLFF

j_call: TRBJ1-2
v_call: TRBV6-5
cdr3_length: 13
d_call: .
cdr3_nt: TGTGCCAGCAGTTATTCGGAGGGGTCTGGCTACACCTTC
cdr3_aa: CASSYSEGSGYTF

j_call: TRBJ1-2
v_call: TRBV27
cdr3_length: 19
d_call: TRBD1
cdr3_nt: TGTGCCAGCAGTTTAAGCCGACAGGGAGGGCCCAACAGCTTATATGGCTACACCTTC
cdr3_aa: CASSLSRQGGPNSLYGYTF

j_call: TRBJ1-1
v_call: TRBV19
cdr3_length: 14
d_call: .
cdr3_nt: TGTGCCAGTAGCCGGGGGCGGTCTCCCGCTGAAGCTTTCTTT
cdr3_aa: CASSRGRSPAEAFF

j_call: TRBJ1-5
v_call: TRBV27
cdr3_length: 14
d_call: .
cdr3_nt: TGTGCCAGCAGTTCAGGATCGGGAAATCAGCCCCAGCATTTT
cdr3_aa: CASSSGSGNQPQHF

j_call: TRBJ2-3
v_call: TRBV6-1
cdr3_length: 16
d_call: TRBD2
cdr3_nt: TGTGCCAGCAGTGAACTAGCGGGAGGCCGCACAGATACGCAGTATTTT
cdr3_aa: CASSELAGGRTDTQYF

j_call: TRBJ2-2
v_call: TRBV5-6
cdr3_length: 17
d_call: TRBD2
cdr3_nt: TGTGCCAGCAGCGATATAACTAGCGGGGGTATCAACGGGGAGCTGTTTTTT
cdr3_aa: CASSDITSGGINGELFF

j_call: TRBJ2-3
v_call: TRBV30
cdr3_length: 14
d_call: .
cdr3_nt: TGTGCCTGGAGTGTTGGGGGACTGGCAGATACGCAGTATTTT
cdr3_aa: CAWSVGGLADTQYF

j_call: TRBJ2-1
v_call: TRBV6-1
cdr3_length: 10
d_call: .
cdr3_nt: TGTGCCAGCCGGGATTTTGAGCAGTTCTTC
cdr3_aa: CASRDFEQFF

j_call: TRBJ1-1
v_call: TRBV7-9
cdr3_length: 12
d_call: .
cdr3_nt: TGTGCCAGCAGCTTAGGAACCACTGAAGCTTTCTTT
cdr3_aa: CASSLGTTEAFF

j_call: TRBJ2-2
v_call: TRBV28
cdr3_length: 15
d_call: TRBD1
cdr3_nt: TGTGCCAGCAGTTTGGTCAGGGGGCTTGGCGGGGAGCTGTTTTTT
cdr3_aa: CASSLVRGLGGELFF

j_call: TRBJ1-2
v_call: TRBV30
cdr3_length: 21
d_call: .
cdr3_nt: TGTGCCTGGGGTGGCCCTCCTTACCAACCCGACAGGTCCCGAGCTAACTATGGCTACACCTTC
cdr3_aa: CAWGGPPYQPDRSRANYGYTF

j_call: TRBJ1-5
v_call: TRBV2
cdr3_length: 16
d_call: .
cdr3_nt: TGTGCCAGCACCGAGGATTGGGGTCCCGGCAATCAGCCCCAGCATTTT
cdr3_aa: CASTEDWGPGNQPQHF